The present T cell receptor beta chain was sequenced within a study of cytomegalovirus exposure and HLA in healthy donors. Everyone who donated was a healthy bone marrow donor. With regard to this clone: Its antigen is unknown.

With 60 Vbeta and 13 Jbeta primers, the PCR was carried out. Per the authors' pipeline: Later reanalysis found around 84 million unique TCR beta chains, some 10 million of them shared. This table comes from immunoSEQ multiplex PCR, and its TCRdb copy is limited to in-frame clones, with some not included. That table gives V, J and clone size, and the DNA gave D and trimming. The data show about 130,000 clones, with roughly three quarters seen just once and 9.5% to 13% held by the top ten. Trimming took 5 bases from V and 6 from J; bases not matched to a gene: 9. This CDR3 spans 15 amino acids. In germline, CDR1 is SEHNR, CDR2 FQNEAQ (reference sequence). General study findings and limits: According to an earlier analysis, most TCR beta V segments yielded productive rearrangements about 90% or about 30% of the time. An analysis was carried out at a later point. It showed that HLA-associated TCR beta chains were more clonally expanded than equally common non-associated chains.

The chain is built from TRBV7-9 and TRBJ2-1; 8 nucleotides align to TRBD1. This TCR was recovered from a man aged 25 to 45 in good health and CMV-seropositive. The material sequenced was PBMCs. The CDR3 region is CASSGPGQDLNEQFF. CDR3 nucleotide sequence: TGTGCCAGCAGCGGCCCGGGACAGGATCTCAATGAGCAGTTCTTC.